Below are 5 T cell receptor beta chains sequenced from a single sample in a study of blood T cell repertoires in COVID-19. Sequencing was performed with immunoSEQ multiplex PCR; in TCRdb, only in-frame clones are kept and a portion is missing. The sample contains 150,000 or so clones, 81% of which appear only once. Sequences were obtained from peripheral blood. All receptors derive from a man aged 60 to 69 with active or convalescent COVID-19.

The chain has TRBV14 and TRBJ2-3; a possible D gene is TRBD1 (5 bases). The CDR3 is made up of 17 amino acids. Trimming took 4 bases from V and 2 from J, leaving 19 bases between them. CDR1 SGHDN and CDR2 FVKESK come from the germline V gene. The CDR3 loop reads CASSPNPGKQNTDTQYF. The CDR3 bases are TGTGCCAGCAGCCCCAACCCAGGGAAACAAAACACAGATACGCAGTATTTT.

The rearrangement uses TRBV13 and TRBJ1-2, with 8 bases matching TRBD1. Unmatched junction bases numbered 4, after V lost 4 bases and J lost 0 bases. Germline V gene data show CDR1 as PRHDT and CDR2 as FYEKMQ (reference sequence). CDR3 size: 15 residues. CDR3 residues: CASSSGTGANYGYTF. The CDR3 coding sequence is TGTGCCAGCAGCTCTGGGACAGGAGCTAACTATGGCTACACCTTC.

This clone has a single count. The CDR3 DNA reads TGTGCCAGCAGTTTCTCACAGACACGAGGCTACACCTTC. Protein product: CASSFSQTRGYTF. The chain joins TRBV6-5 to TRBJ1-2; no reliable D call. The CDR3 covers 13 residues. The germline CDR1 and CDR2 sequences are MNHEY and SVGAGI. The V gene lost 4 bases and the J gene lost 8 bases, with 14 bases spanning the gap.

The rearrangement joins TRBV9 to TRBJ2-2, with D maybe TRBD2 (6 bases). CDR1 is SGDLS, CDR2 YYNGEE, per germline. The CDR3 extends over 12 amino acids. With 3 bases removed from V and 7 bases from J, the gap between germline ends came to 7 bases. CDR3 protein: CASSGAGGELFF. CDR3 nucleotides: TGTGCCAGCAGCGGAGCGGGCGGGGAGCTGTTTTTT.

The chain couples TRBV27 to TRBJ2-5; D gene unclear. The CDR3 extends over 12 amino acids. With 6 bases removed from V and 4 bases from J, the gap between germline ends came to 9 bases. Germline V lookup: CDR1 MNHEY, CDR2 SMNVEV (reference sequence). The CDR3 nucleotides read TGTGCCAGCAGGAGGATAGGAGAGACCCAGTACTTC. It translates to CASRRIGETQYF.